This T cell receptor beta chain was recorded in a study of cytomegalovirus exposure and HLA in healthy donors. Study as a whole: Among about 179 million T cells, an earlier analysis found about 100 million unique TCR beta sequences.

Regarding this clone: Its antigen is currently unknown.

Whole-study findings and limits: A few chains tied to CMV proved CMV antigen-specific in vitro. 87-base-pair reads could not separate some V segments, including TRBV6-2 and TRBV6-3. An analysis that was carried out later associated about 17,000 TCR beta sequences with HLA alleles at 0.05 false discovery rate.

The CDR3 contains 12 residues. Trimming removed 6 bases at V and 5 bases at J, with 10 bases between. Germline V gene sequence: CDR1 SNHLY, CDR2 FYNNEI. PCR involved 60 Vbeta and 13 Jbeta primers. Sequencing used immunoSEQ multiplex PCR; TCRdb keeps in-frame clones, though not all of them. The sample lists tens of thousands of clones; 55% to 70% were seen once. This TCR came from a boy younger than 18 in good health and CMV-seropositive. Sequences were obtained from PBMCs. The V gene is TRBV2, the J gene TRBJ2-5; TRBD1 might be the D (6 bases). In DNA, the CDR3 is TGTGCCAGCAGGTACAGGGCGGAGACCCAGTACTTC. Translation gives CASRYRAETQYF.